This record looks at one T cell receptor (beta chain) sequence and its context. The sample is drawn from a study of response to subunit inactivated influenza vaccine. TCRdb reprocessed the RT-PCR reads with MiXCR, giving one entry per CDR3 protein. This table has around 480,000 distinct CDR3 sequences, about 15% appearing once. The V gene's germline CDR1 is DFQATT and CDR2 SNEGSKA (reference sequence). The CDR3 length is 8 residues. V was clipped by 5 bases and J by 12 bases, with 8 bases between them. Sequencing was performed on CD4+ T cells sorted from PBMCs, taken around 25 months after vaccination. This TCR came from a man between 50 and 75 years old who received an inactivated influenza vaccine. V and J are TRBV20-1 and TRBJ2-7, with D unresolved. CDR3 coding DNA: TGCAGTGCTCACGGGTGGTACTTC. This gives the protein CSAHGWYF.